The present T cell receptor (beta chain) was sequenced within a study of Graves' ophthalmopathy and Graves' hyperthyroidism. The authors amplified TCR beta CDR3 regions from RNA transcripts. Following a first-round RT-PCR that used HTBI primers, a second-round multiplex PCR was carried out. TCRdb re-called the multiplex PCR reads through MiXCR, storing one row per CDR3 protein. Among about 620,000 distinct CDR3 sequences, 22% were seen once, and the ten largest hold around 6.5%. V lost 0 bases and J 7 bases, leaving 19 bases between the germline ends. Germline loops: CDR1 DFQATT, CDR2 SNEGSKA (reference sequence). This CDR3 has 15 residues. This clonotype has at least ten counts.

Sequenced input: peripheral blood. The chain carries TRBV20-1 and TRBJ2-7; possibly TRBD1 for D (6 bases). This sequence was found in a woman between 18 and 29 years old with stable Graves' hyperthyroidism. Some clones in this sample may be carry-over from other donors' samples. The CDR3 spells CSARDSGRGSEEQYF. CDR3 sequence (DNA): TGCAGTGCTAGAGATTCCGGCAGGGGATCGGAAGAGCAGTACTTC.